These 26 T cell receptor beta chains were all obtained from the same sample, sequenced in a study of liver allograft versus peripheral blood T cells. Turning to the study itself: Liver transplant recipients had T cell receptor repertoires compared between transplanted liver and peripheral blood.

TCRdb reanalysed the reads using MiXCR and keeps one entry per CDR3 protein. The sample includes around 18,000 distinct CDR3 sequences, 20% to 25% of them seen just once. Receptors were obtained from a human patient who had a liver transplant. Some T cells may have come from the graft donor.

This clonotype occurred many times. This chain connects TRBV29-1 to TRBJ1-2; D uncertain. Germline CDR1 and CDR2: SQVTM and ANQGSEA. The V and J ends lost 4 bases and 2 bases respectively, with 5 bases between them. The CDR3 covers 11 residues. The CDR3 spells CSVGQNYGYTF. The DNA for the CDR3 is TGCAGCGTTGGGCAGAACTATGGCTACACCTTC.

V gene TRBV4-1 combines with J gene TRBJ1-1; no firm D call. The CDR3 loop spans 13 amino acids. Germline assignment: CDR1 MGHRA and CDR2 YSYEKL. Trimming pared 6 bases from V and 4 bases from J, leaving 12 bases between. This CDR3 is CASSLGEFTEAFF. CDR3 in DNA: TGCGCCAGCAGTCTGGGTGAGTTCACTGAAGCTTTCTTT.

The V gene is TRBV27, the J gene TRBJ1-4, with TRBD1 matching 7 bases. Germline CDR1 reads MNHEY; CDR2 reads SMNVEV (reference sequence). After removal of 5 bases from V and 2 bases from J, the junction contained 8 bases not matched to a gene. This CDR3 spans 16 amino acids. CDR3 residues: CASSRGQADTNEKLFF. CDR3 nucleotide sequence: TGTGCCAGCAGTCGCGGACAGGCGGACACTAATGAAAAACTGTTTTTT.

This clonotype appeared once. The chain has TRBV28 and TRBJ1-3; D possibly corresponds to TRBD1 (5 bases). Germline V gene sequence: CDR1 MDHEN, CDR2 SYDVKM. This CDR3 has 14 amino acids. Trimming took 4 bases from V and 3 from J, leaving 10 bases between them. CDR3 coding DNA: TGTGCCAGCAGTTCCACCAGGGTTGGAAACACCATATATTTT. Translation: CASSSTRVGNTIYF.

This chain joins TRBV19 and TRBJ1-5, with D unresolved. The CDR3 spans 14 residues. In germline, CDR1 is LNHDA, CDR2 SQIVND (reference sequence). Trimming took off 5 bases at V and 7 bases at J, with 15 bases between the two ends. The CDR3 loop reads CASSVRAGYQPQHF. The CDR3 DNA reads as TGTGCCAGTAGTGTTCGGGCCGGTTACCAGCCCCAGCATTTT.

This clonotype has at least ten counts. This chain uses TRBV5-4 with TRBJ2-7; 7 positions match TRBD1. CDR1 is SGHNT and CDR2 is YYREEE in the germline V gene (reference sequence). The ends lost 4 bases at V and 2 bases at J; junction bases unmatched: 9. CDR3 length equals 15 residues. The CDR3 protein is CASSPIDRAAYEQYF. CDR3 DNA: TGTGCCAGCAGCCCAATCGACAGGGCGGCCTACGAGCAGTACTTC.

This clonotype was counted ten times or more. This chain joins TRBV19 and TRBJ1-5, with no clear D. The CDR3 runs 15 residues. Trimming shortened V by 6 bases and J by 0 bases, and 12 bases separated the two germline ends. Germline CDR1 and CDR2: LNHDA and SQIVND (reference sequence). In nucleotides, the CDR3 is TGTGCCAGTAGCCTTGACATGAATAGCAATCAGCCCCAGCATTTT. This gives the protein CASSLDMNSNQPQHF.

This chain connects TRBV9 to TRBJ1-1, with D unresolved. The germline V gene encodes CDR1 SGDLS and CDR2 YYNGEE. V was trimmed by 4 bases and J by 8 bases, leaving 15 bases between them. The CDR3 contains 13 residues. For the CDR3, the DNA is TGTGCCAGCAGCCGCGGAACGGCCACGGAAGCTTTCTTT. Translating gives CASSRGTATEAFF.

This clonotype is judged medium-sized (0.01 to 0.1%). The V call is TRBV29-1, the J call TRBJ2-1; TRBD2 agrees at 12 bases. In germline, CDR1 is SQVTM, CDR2 ANQGSEA. This CDR3 contains 12 residues. V lost 7 bases and J lost 8; bases outside the gene matches: 3. The CDR3 region has the DNA TGCAGCGGGACTAGCGGGATGTATGAGCAGTTCTTC. Translation gives CSGTSGMYEQFF.

This clonotype appeared a few times. The gene calls are TRBV15 and TRBJ2-7; weak D call: TRBD2 (6 bases). V was shortened by 4 bases and J by 3 bases, with 16 bases between the two germline ends. Germline CDR1 LNHNV, CDR2 YYDKDF (reference sequence). The CDR3 loop spans 15 amino acids. The CDR3 protein is CATSTFGGFIYEQYF. CDR3 nucleotides: TGTGCCACCAGCACATTCGGAGGGTTCATCTACGAGCAGTACTTC.

This clonotype was recorded a few times. This chain links TRBV18 with TRBJ1-3, with 9 bases lining up with TRBD1. The CDR3 totals 18 residues. The V gene's germline CDR1 is KGHSH and CDR2 LQKENI. J was trimmed by 0 bases and V by 2 bases; bases with no gene match: 8. CDR3 sequence: CASSPNSGTGNSGNTIYF. CDR3 DNA sequence: TGTGCCAGCTCACCAAACAGCGGGACAGGGAACTCTGGAAACACCATATATTTT.

The V and J genes are TRBV20-1 and TRBJ2-7; D is undetermined. This CDR3 is built from 14 residues. Trimming pared 2 bases from V and 3 bases from J, leaving 14 bases between. CDR1 is DFQATT, CDR2 SNEGSKA, per germline (reference sequence). The CDR3 loop is CSARRPGGRYEQYF. The CDR3 DNA reads TGCAGTGCTAGACGACCGGGCGGCCGCTACGAGCAGTACTTC.

On this clonotype: Just one base apart from a much larger clone, this may be a read error. The chain is built from TRBV6-1 and TRBJ1-2; D gene ambiguous. Germline-derived CDR1 and CDR2 are MNHNS and SASEGT. This CDR3 is 12 amino acids long. CDR3 region: CARSESRHGYTF. As DNA, the CDR3 is TGTGCCAGAAGTGAAAGTCGCCATGGCTACACCTTC.

This clonotype is medium-sized (0.01 to 0.1%) in the sample. The chain links TRBV18 to TRBJ1-1, with a tentative D call TRBD1 (5 bases). The germline CDR1 and CDR2 sequences are KGHSH and LQKENI. The ends were cut back, 3 bases at V and 4 bases at J, with 12 bases in the middle. The CDR3 spans 14 residues. The CDR3 DNA reads as TGTGCCAGCTCACCTACACCCGGGGGCACTGAAGCTTTCTTT. Its translation is CASSPTPGGTEAFF.

This clonotype was detected ten times or more. This chain joins TRBV7-2 and TRBJ1-3; 7 nucleotides align to TRBD1. The germline V gene has CDR1 SGHTA and CDR2 FQGNSA. This CDR3 region has 17 residues. V trimming: 5 bases; J trimming: 0 bases; junction bases outside the gene matches: 10. The CDR3 DNA follows: TGTGCCAGCAGCCGCCCCACAGGGGATCTCTCTGGAAACACCATATATTTT. It specifies CASSRPTGDLSGNTIYF.

The genes are TRBV28 and TRBJ2-5, with D possibly called TRBD1 or TRBD2 (6 bases each). Deletions cut 8 bases from V and 5 bases from J, with 15 bases between. The CDR3 consists of 13 residues. Germline V gene data show CDR1 as MDHEN and CDR2 as SYDVKM. The CDR3, as DNA: TGTGCCAGCGGTCGGGGGCGCCGGGAGACCCAGTACTTC. It encodes CASGRGRRETQYF.

This clonotype was counted at least ten times. CDR3 sequence: CASSEAGGGGEQFF. The CDR3 region has the DNA TGTGCCAGCAGTGAAGCGGGAGGGGGCGGCGAGCAGTTCTTC. The V call is TRBV6-1, the J call TRBJ2-1; D may correspond to TRBD1 or TRBD2 (7 bases each). Germline V gives CDR1 MNHNS, CDR2 SASEGT. The CDR3 is 14 amino acids. Trimming cost V 0 bases and J 10 bases, with 13 bases left between them.

The chain combines TRBV18 with TRBJ1-5; D unclear. CDR1 is KGHSH, CDR2 LQKENI, per germline. V dropped 2 bases and J dropped 0 bases, with 8 bases sitting between them. There are 15 residues in the CDR3. The CDR3: CASSPGLPSNQPQHF. CDR3 sequence (DNA): TGTGCCAGCTCACCAGGTTTACCTAGCAATCAGCCCCAGCATTTT.

The chain links TRBV27 to TRBJ2-7, with TRBD2 matching over 13 bases. CDR1 and CDR2 (germline): MNHEY, SMNVEV (reference sequence). With 6 bases clipped from V and 2 bases from J, the junction kept 4 bases outside the gene matches. This CDR3 is built from 15 residues. This CDR3 is CASSPGTSGTYEQYF. Here the CDR3 DNA reads TGTGCCAGCAGCCCTGGGACTAGCGGGACCTACGAGCAGTACTTC.

In its sample, this clonotype was seen a few times. The chain uses TRBV28 and TRBJ2-7, with D unresolved. CDR3 length: 12 residues. The V end lost 7 bases, the J end lost 2 bases, and 9 bases lay between the germline ends. Looked up from germline, CDR1 is MDHEN and CDR2 is SYDVKM. CDR3 loop: CASNVHPYEQYF. DNA for the CDR3: TGTGCCAGCAACGTCCATCCCTACGAGCAGTACTTC.

About this clonotype: The likely explanation is a read error, given a far larger clone one base away. The V gene is TRBV29-1, the J gene TRBJ2-1; D is unclear. This CDR3 has 10 residues. V was pared by 4 bases and J by 13 bases, with 11 bases between. CDR1 and CDR2 (germline): SQVTM, ANQGSEA. CDR3 region: CSVAYETQFF. CDR3 DNA sequence: TGCAGCGTTGCATACGAGACCCAGTTCTTC.

The V call is TRBV6-1, the J call TRBJ2-5, with TRBD2 identical over 7 bases. This CDR3 has 16 amino acids. The J segment lost 1 base and the V segment lost 4 bases, leaving 9 bases of the junction unmatched. CDR1 is MNHNS and CDR2 is SASEGT in the germline V gene. CDR3 sequence reads: CASSGFRGTTQETQYF. The CDR3 coding sequence is TGTGCCAGCAGTGGTTTTAGAGGGACTACCCAAGAGACCCAGTACTTC.

The chain employs TRBV6-1 and TRBJ2-3; 12 bases fit TRBD2. This CDR3 has 17 residues. CDR1 is MNHNS and CDR2 is SASEGT in the germline V gene. Trimming at V came to 6 bases and at J to 3 bases, leaving 10 bases not matched to a gene. CDR3 protein: CASRSPLGLAGTDTQYF. The CDR3 region has the DNA TGTGCCAGCAGGAGCCCCCTTGGACTAGCGGGAACAGATACGCAGTATTTT.

The table lists this clonotype with many counts. CDR3 residues: CASSAVQTYQPQHF. The CDR3 nucleotides are TGTGCCAGCAGCGCAGTCCAGACATATCAGCCCCAGCATTTT. The chain carries TRBV6-1 and TRBJ1-5; D uncertain. Germline CDR1 reads MNHNS; CDR2 reads SASEGT. Trimming left V 6 bases short and J 5 bases short, with 14 bases between. The CDR3 spans 14 residues.

This chain joins TRBV19 and TRBJ2-7; possible D gene TRBD1, 6 bases. The CDR3 spans 14 residues. Germline-derived CDR1 and CDR2 are LNHDA and SQIVND (reference sequence). Trimming cost V 10 bases and J 3 bases, with 19 bases left between them. The DNA for the CDR3 is TGTGCCACCAAAGGGCGACAGGAACACTACGAGCAGTACTTC. Translation: CATKGRQEHYEQYF.

There are a few counts of this clonotype. V and J are TRBV5-6 and TRBJ1-6; TRBD1 agrees at 7 bases. Losses at the gene ends were 1 base for V and 7 bases for J; bases not matched to a gene: 8. CDR3 size: 16 residues. From germline, CDR1 is SGHDT and CDR2 YYEEEE. The DNA for the CDR3 is TGTGCCAGCAGCTTGCGTGGGACAGAGCCAAATTCACCCCTCCACTTT. Its translation: CASSLRGTEPNSPLHF. Together with reference TRBV5-6 and TRBJ1-6, the CDR3 gives the full variable domain: DAGVTQSPTHLIKTRGQQVTLRCSPKSGHDTVSWYQQALGQGPQFIFQYYEEEERQRGNFPDRFSGHQFPNYSSELNVNALLLGDSALYLCASSLRGTEPNSPLHFGNGTRLTVT.